Below, one T cell receptor beta chain is given with its context. The data were taken from a study of cytomegalovirus exposure and HLA in healthy donors. Study details: The use of the same platform for the roughly 120 validation repertoires and the 550 to 850 first-cohort repertoires was reported by a later analysis.

TCRdb's copy holds only in-frame clones and misses some; the assay was immunoSEQ multiplex PCR. This table has approximately 120,000 clones, approximately 91% appearing once. V was pared by 3 bases and J by 7 bases, with 14 bases of the junction left unmatched. Germline lookup yields CDR1 SQVTM and CDR2 ANQGSEA. The length of the CDR3 is 15 residues. This receptor was obtained from a woman aged 18-29 years in good health and CMV-seronegative. The rearrangement uses TRBV29-1 and TRBJ1-2, with 7 bases matching TRBD1. Sequenced input: PBMCs. As DNA, the CDR3 is TGCAGCGTTGAGTCTACCGAGACAGGGCTTATTGGCTACACCTTC. It specifies CSVESTETGLIGYTF.